These 26 T cell receptor beta chains share one sample of origin, sequenced in a study of CD8 T cells in ankylosing spondylitis. From the 5' RACE reads, TCRdb called clonotypes with MiXCR, one entry per CDR3 protein. The sample holds 250,000 or so distinct CDR3 sequences, roughly 25% seen once. The specimen sequenced was blood, either unsorted or a sorted T cell fraction (not recorded which). These receptors were collected from a male donor with ankylosing spondylitis or in good health (not recorded which).

In its sample, this clonotype was seen many times. The chain recombines TRBV20-1 with TRBJ2-4; 14 positions match TRBD2. Germline V gene lookup returns CDR1 DFQATT and CDR2 SNEGSKA (reference sequence). V lost 5 bases, J lost 7 bases, and 7 bases stayed unmatched. The CDR3 extends over 15 amino acids. CDR3 region: CSAPRLAGGGNIQYF. CDR3 nucleotides: TGCAGTGCTCCCCGACTAGCGGGGGGGGGGAACATTCAGTACTTC.

V and J are TRBV12-3 or TRBV12-4 and TRBJ1-2, with D possibly TRBD1 on 6 matching bases. The CDR3 has 14 amino acids. The V end was cut by 5 bases, the J end by 4 bases, with 14 bases between. CDR3 loop: CASSNRDLSYGYTF. The CDR3 bases are TGTGCCAGCAGTAACAGGGATCTCTCCTATGGCTACACCTTC.

This clonotype was seen a handful of times. The CDR3 loop is CASSQGTGGTAQHF. In DNA form, the CDR3 reads TGTGCCAGCAGCCAAGGGACAGGGGGGACAGCCCAGCATTTT. The genes are TRBV3-1 and TRBJ1-5, with 10 bases fitting TRBD1. Germline trimming cut 1 base from V and 11 bases from J; bases unmatched to any gene: 5. The CDR3 sequence is 14 residues long. Germline loops: CDR1 LGHDT, CDR2 YNNKEL (reference sequence).

The chain couples TRBV7-2 to TRBJ2-3; D not certain. Trimming took off 1 base at V and 4 bases at J, with 9 bases between the two ends. The CDR3 spans 14 residues. Germline-derived CDR1 and CDR2 are SGHTA and FQGNSA. This chain's CDR3 is CASSLVSRPDTQYF. The CDR3 coding sequence is TGTGCCAGCAGCTTAGTGTCACGGCCAGATACGCAGTATTTT. The full variable domain, its missing parts supplied by reference TRBV7-2 and TRBJ2-3, is GAGVSQSPSNKVTEKGKDVELRCDPISGHTALYWYRQSLGQGLEFLIYFQGNSAPDKSGLPSDRFSAERTGGSVSTLTIQRTQQEDSAVYLCASSLVSRPDTQYFGPGTRLTVL.

This clonotype was seen ten or more times. The rearrangement uses TRBV12-3 or TRBV12-4 and TRBJ1-5, with D perhaps matching TRBD1 (6 bases). The V and J ends lost 5 bases and 0 bases respectively, with 14 bases between them. The CDR3 is 16 amino acids. CDR3 DNA: TGTGCCAGCAGTCCCGGGACACAGTATAGCAATCAGCCCCAGCATTTT. Translating gives CASSPGTQYSNQPQHF.

The CDR3 loop is CASADSYEQYF. The DNA for the CDR3 is TGTGCCTCGGCGGATTCCTACGAGCAGTACTTC. V usage is TRBV10-3 and J usage is TRBJ2-7; D is undetermined. Germline V gene sequence: CDR1 ENHRY, CDR2 SYGVKD. V lost 11 bases to trimming and J lost 1 base, with 9 bases between them. The CDR3 runs 11 residues.

A single count supports this clonotype. The V call is TRBV9, the J call TRBJ2-7; 9 bases match TRBD1. The V gene end was trimmed by 0 bases and the J gene end by 5 bases; junction bases not matched to a gene: 6. CDR1 and CDR2 from the germline V gene are SGDLS and YYNGEE. This CDR3 comprises 15 residues. The CDR3 region has the DNA TGTGCCAGCAGCGTAGAGGGACAGGGTAGAGACGAGCAGTACTTC. It codes for CASSVEGQGRDEQYF.

This rearrangement joins TRBV20-1 to TRBJ2-7; D ambiguous. The CDR3 loop spans 12 amino acids. Looked up from germline, CDR1 is DFQATT and CDR2 is SNEGSKA (reference sequence). The germline V and J ends were trimmed by 3 bases and 5 bases, with 11 bases remaining between them. The CDR3 protein is CSASPGPNEQYF. CDR3 DNA sequence: TGCAGTGCTAGTCCCGGCCCCAACGAGCAGTACTTC.

The table lists this clonotype with a few counts. This chain joins TRBV2 and TRBJ1-4; weak D call: TRBD1 (5 bases). CDR1 and CDR2 from the germline V gene are SNHLY and FYNNEI. The CDR3 runs 13 residues. Trimming left V 7 bases short and J 5 bases short, with 11 bases between. CDR3 DNA sequence: TGTGCCAGCATCTGGCAGGGAAATGAAAAACTGTTTTTT. The encoded protein is CASIWQGNEKLFF.

The CDR3 region has the DNA TGTGCCAGCAGCTTGGGGGGCGCTTCAGATACGCAGTATTTT. Translated, it gives CASSLGGASDTQYF. V is TRBV5-5 and J is TRBJ2-3, with D possibly TRBD1 on 5 matching bases. The CDR3 runs 14 residues. The V end was cut by 0 bases, the J end by 4 bases, with 9 bases between. Germline V gene data show CDR1 as SGHKS and CDR2 as YYEKEE (reference sequence). Combining the CDR3 with reference TRBV5-5 and TRBJ2-3 gives the whole variable domain DAGVTQSPTHLIKTRGQQVTLRCSPISGHKSVSWYQQVLGQGPQFIFQYYEKEERGRGNFPDRFSARQFPNYSSELNVNALLLGDSALYLCASSLGGASDTQYFGPGTRLTVL.

The V gene is TRBV10-3, the J gene TRBJ2-1; a weak D match, TRBD1 (5 bases). Trimming left V 7 bases short and J 0 bases short, with 13 bases between. Germline V gene data show CDR1 as ENHRY and CDR2 as SYGVKD. The CDR3 consists of 15 residues. CDR3: CAINGQQSSYNEQFF. CDR3 nucleotide sequence: TGTGCCATCAACGGACAACAGAGCTCCTACAATGAGCAGTTCTTC.

This clonotype was found a few times. The genes are TRBV20-1 and TRBJ2-7; no clear D. The CDR3 is 12 residues long. Germline V gives CDR1 DFQATT, CDR2 SNEGSKA (reference sequence). The germline V and J ends were trimmed by 6 bases and 3 bases, with 12 bases remaining between them. The CDR3 coding sequence is TGCAGTGCCCCGGACGGAGTCTACGAGCAGTACTTC. Protein sequence: CSAPDGVYEQYF.

There are many counts of this clonotype. The chain uses TRBV5-1 and TRBJ2-2, with 8 bases aligning to TRBD2. The ends lost 2 bases at V and 9 bases at J; junction bases unmatched: 12. Germline loops: CDR1 SGHRS, CDR2 YFSETQ. The CDR3 loop spans 16 amino acids. The CDR3 nucleotides read TGCGCCAGCAGCTTTAACGCGGGGGGCAACCACCGGGAGCTGTTTTTT. Residues: CASSFNAGGNHRELFF.

This clonotype was seen repeatedly, ten times or more. The CDR3: CASSTGTSTYNEQFF. Here the CDR3 DNA reads TGTGCCAGCAGCACCGGGACTAGCACTTACAATGAGCAGTTCTTC. The chain employs TRBV9 and TRBJ2-1, with 9 bases matching TRBD2. The CDR3 loop spans 15 amino acids. V lost 4 bases to trimming and J lost 4 bases; unmatched junction nucleotides: 6. Per the germline V gene, CDR1 is SGDLS and CDR2 is YYNGEE.

The chain has TRBV29-1 and TRBJ2-5; D may correspond to TRBD1 or TRBD2 (7 bases each). The CDR3 has 13 amino acids. V lost 2 bases and J 5 bases, leaving 12 bases between the germline ends. Germline V gene data show CDR1 as SQVTM and CDR2 as ANQGSEA. CDR3 region: CSVEQGGGETQYF. The CDR3 DNA reads TGCAGCGTTGAACAGGGGGGAGGGGAGACCCAGTACTTC. Full variable domain (rest looked up from reference TRBV29-1 and TRBJ2-5): SAVISQKPSRDICQRGTSLTIQCQVDSQVTMMFWYRQQPGQSLTLIATANQGSEATYESGFVIDKFPISRPNLTFSTLTVSNMSPEDSSIYLCSVEQGGGETQYFGPGTRLLVL.

This clonotype has at least ten counts. The V and J genes are TRBV12-3 or TRBV12-4 and TRBJ1-2, with D possibly TRBD1 on 5 matching bases. Trimming shortened V by 7 bases and J by 6 bases, and 12 bases separated the two germline ends. This CDR3 contains 12 residues. The CDR3 here is CASKTASHGYTF. DNA for the CDR3: TGTGCCAGCAAGACAGCCTCCCATGGCTACACCTTC.

This clonotype was counted between two and nine times. The chain has TRBV18 and TRBJ2-3; D gene uncertain. The ends were cut back, 1 base at V and 5 bases at J, with 7 bases in the middle. Looked up from germline, CDR1 is KGHSH and CDR2 is LQKENI. CDR3 length: 13 residues. CDR3 in DNA: TGTGCCAGCTCACCACAGTCGGGAGATACGCAGTATTTT. Protein product: CASSPQSGDTQYF.

The chain combines TRBV19 with TRBJ2-1; D remains unclear. The V gene's germline CDR1 is LNHDA and CDR2 SQIVND (reference sequence). The CDR3 extends over 13 amino acids. V lost 4 bases and J 10 bases, leaving 14 bases between the germline ends. The CDR3 DNA is TGTGCCAGTAGTACCAACTTACGTATGGAGCAGTTCTTC. As protein: CASSTNLRMEQFF.

This clonotype was observed many times. The chain couples TRBV12-3 or TRBV12-4 to TRBJ2-1; no reliable D call. The CDR3 sequence is 17 residues long. Trimming removed 3 bases at V and 3 bases at J, with 18 bases between. CDR3 protein: CASSFRSPGRNYNEQFF. DNA for the CDR3: TGTGCCAGCAGTTTCCGATCACCCGGACGGAACTACAATGAGCAGTTCTTC.

This clonotype was counted at least ten times. The J gene is TRBJ1-5, the V gene TRBV20-1; TRBD1 might be the D (5 bases). V shed 1 base and J shed 7 bases, with 17 bases lying between them. Germline lookup yields CDR1 DFQATT and CDR2 SNEGSKA (reference sequence). The CDR3 consists of 15 residues. The CDR3 region has the DNA TGCAGTGCTAGAGTAATAGGAGGGGCCGGACAGCCCCAGCATTTT. The encoded protein is CSARVIGGAGQPQHF.

V gene TRBV10-3 combines with J gene TRBJ2-3; D unresolved. The CDR3 covers 12 residues. Trimming took off 8 bases at V and 2 bases at J, with 8 bases between the two ends. CDR1 is ENHRY and CDR2 is SYGVKD in the germline V gene. Here the CDR3 reads CAIGQNTDTQYF. For the CDR3, the DNA is TGTGCCATCGGTCAGAACACAGATACGCAGTATTTT.

This clonotype came up a few times. The genes are TRBV7-3 and TRBJ2-7, with TRBD1 identical over 9 bases. Germline CDR1 reads SGHTA; CDR2 reads FQGTGA. The CDR3 has 13 residues. V lost 5 bases and J lost 6; bases outside the gene matches: 5. CDR3 sequence (DNA): TGTGCCAGCAGCCCAGCGGACAGGGGCGAGCAGTACTTC. Translated: CASSPADRGEQYF.

The chain employs TRBV7-9 and TRBJ2-1, with a weak D call TRBD1 (5 bases). The length of the CDR3 is 16 residues. V was shortened by 4 bases and J by 4 bases, with 17 bases between the two germline ends. Germline loops: CDR1 SEHNR, CDR2 FQNEAQ (reference sequence). The CDR3 here is CASSSQDTAIYNEQFF. CDR3 sequence (DNA): TGTGCCAGCAGCTCCCAGGACACGGCCATTTACAATGAGCAGTTCTTC.

The chain links TRBV2 to TRBJ2-7; D call uncertain. CDR1 and CDR2 from the germline V gene are SNHLY and FYNNEI. CDR3 length: 11 amino acids. Trimming shortened V by 4 bases and J by 4 bases, and 5 bases separated the two germline ends. In DNA, the CDR3 is TGTGCCAGCAGTGCCAGATACGAGCAGTACTTC. This encodes CASSARYEQYF.

This clonotype was counted at least ten times. The chain employs TRBV4-2 and TRBJ1-5, with TRBD1 matching 8 bases. The CDR3 has 13 amino acids. Germline V lookup: CDR1 LGHNA, CDR2 YNFKEQ. The V segment lost 3 bases and the J segment 9 bases; nucleotides outside the gene matches: 4. DNA of the CDR3: TGTGCCAGCAGCCAGGACAGGGCCCGGCCCCAGCATTTT. It codes for CASSQDRARPQHF.

The V gene is TRBV20-1, the J gene TRBJ2-2; tentative D call: TRBD2 (6 bases). Germline V CDR1 and CDR2: DFQATT, SNEGSKA (reference sequence). The length of the CDR3 is 14 residues. Trimming shortened V by 0 bases and J by 4 bases, and 9 bases separated the two germline ends. The CDR3 reads CSARDAGRTGELFF. CDR3 coding DNA: TGCAGTGCTAGAGATGCGGGACGCACCGGGGAGCTGTTTTTT.